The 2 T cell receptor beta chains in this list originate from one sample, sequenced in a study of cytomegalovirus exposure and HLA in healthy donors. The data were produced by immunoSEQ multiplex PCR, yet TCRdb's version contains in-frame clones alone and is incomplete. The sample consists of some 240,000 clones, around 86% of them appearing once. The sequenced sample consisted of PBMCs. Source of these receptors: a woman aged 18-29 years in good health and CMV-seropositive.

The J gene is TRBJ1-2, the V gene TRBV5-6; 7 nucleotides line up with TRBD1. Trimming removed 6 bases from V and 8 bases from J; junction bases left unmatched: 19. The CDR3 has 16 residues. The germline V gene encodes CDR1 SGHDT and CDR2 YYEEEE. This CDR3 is CASIQVVDRDLFGYTF. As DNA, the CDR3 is TGTGCCAGCATCCAGGTGGTCGACAGGGACCTCTTCGGCTACACCTTC.

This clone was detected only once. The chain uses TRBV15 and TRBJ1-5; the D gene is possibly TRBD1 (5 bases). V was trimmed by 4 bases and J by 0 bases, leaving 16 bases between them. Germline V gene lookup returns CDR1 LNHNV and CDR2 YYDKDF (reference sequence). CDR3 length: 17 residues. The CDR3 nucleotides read TGTGCCACCAGCACGAATACACAGGTTTATAGCAATCAGCCCCAGCATTTT. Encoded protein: CATSTNTQVYSNQPQHF.